Given below is one T cell receptor (beta chain) in context. The source of the sample is a study of blood T cell repertoires in COVID-19. Across the whole study: The United States, Italy and Spain supplied acute and convalescent COVID-19 samples. Sample material is recorded as cDNA or gDNA derived from T cells, B-cell-depleted T cells, or PBMCs.

Germline values: CDR1 SQVTM, CDR2 ANQGSEA. The CDR3 has 13 residues. V lost 5 bases and J lost 5, with 13 bases in between. Original data processing: Reference gene primer amplification gave nucleated cell count estimates. Sequenced by immunoSEQ multiplex PCR; TCRdb stores in-frame clones only, minus some. V, J and clone size are those of that table, while D and trimming were read from the DNA. The sample lists some 450,000 clones; about 91% were seen once. Patients of the Seattle cohort, enrolled during active infection, were followed longitudinally. This TCR came from a woman aged 45-65 years with COVID-19, enrolled during active disease. The J gene is TRBJ1-5, the V gene TRBV29-1; the D is unclear. The sample was peripheral blood. In DNA, the CDR3 is TGCAGCGTTTCGCGGACTAAAGATCAGCCCCAGCATTTT. Protein: CSVSRTKDQPQHF.